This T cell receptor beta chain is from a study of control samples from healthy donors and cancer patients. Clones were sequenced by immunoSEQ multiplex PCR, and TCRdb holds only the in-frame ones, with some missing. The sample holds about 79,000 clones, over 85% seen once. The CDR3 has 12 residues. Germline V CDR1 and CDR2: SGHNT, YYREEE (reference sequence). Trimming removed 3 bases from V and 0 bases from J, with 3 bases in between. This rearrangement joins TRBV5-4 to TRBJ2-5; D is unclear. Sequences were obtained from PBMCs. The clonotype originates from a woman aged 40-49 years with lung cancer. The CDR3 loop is CASSWDQETQYF. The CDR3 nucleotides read TGTGCCAGCAGCTGGGACCAAGAGACCCAGTACTTC. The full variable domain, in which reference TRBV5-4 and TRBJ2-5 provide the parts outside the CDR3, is ETGVTQSPTHLIKTRGQQVTLRCSSQSGHNTVSWYQQALGQGPQFIFQYYREEENGRGNFPPRFSGLQFPNYSSELNVNALELDDSALYLCASSWDQETQYFGPGTRLLVL.